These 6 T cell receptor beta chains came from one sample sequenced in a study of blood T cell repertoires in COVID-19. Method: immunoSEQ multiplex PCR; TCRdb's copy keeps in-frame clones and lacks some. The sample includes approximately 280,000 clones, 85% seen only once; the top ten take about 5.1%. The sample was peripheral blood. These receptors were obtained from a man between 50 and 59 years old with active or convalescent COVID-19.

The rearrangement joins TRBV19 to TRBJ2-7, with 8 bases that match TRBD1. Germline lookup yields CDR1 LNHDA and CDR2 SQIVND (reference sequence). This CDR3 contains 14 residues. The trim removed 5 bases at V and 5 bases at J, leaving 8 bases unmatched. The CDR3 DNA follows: TGTGCCAGTAGTTCCCCAGGGGGCTTCAACGAGCAGTACTTC. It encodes CASSSPGGFNEQYF.

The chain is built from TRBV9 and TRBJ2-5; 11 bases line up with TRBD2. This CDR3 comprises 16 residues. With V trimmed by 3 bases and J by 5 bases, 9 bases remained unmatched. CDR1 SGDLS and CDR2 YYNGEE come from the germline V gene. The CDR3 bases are TGTGCCAGCAGCGCCGCGGCGACTAGCGGGACGGAGACCCAGTACTTC. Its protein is CASSAAATSGTETQYF.

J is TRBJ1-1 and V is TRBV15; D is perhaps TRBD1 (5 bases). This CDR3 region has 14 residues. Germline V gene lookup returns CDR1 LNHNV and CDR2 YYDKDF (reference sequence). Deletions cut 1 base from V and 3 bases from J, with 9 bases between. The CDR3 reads CATSRAWGDTEAFF. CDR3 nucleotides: TGTGCCACCAGCAGAGCCTGGGGCGACACTGAAGCTTTCTTT. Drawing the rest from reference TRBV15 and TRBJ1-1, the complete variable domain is DAMVIQNPRYQVTQFGKPVTLSCSQTLNHNVMYWYQQKSSQAPKLLFHYYDKDFNNEADTPDNFQSRRPNTSFCFLDIRSPGLGDTAMYLCATSRAWGDTEAFFGQGTRLTVV.

The CDR3 sequence is CASSEGGQGRLYEQYF. For the CDR3, the DNA is TGTGCCAGCAGTGAGGGGGGACAGGGTCGCCTCTACGAGCAGTACTTC. The chain uses TRBV2 and TRBJ2-7, with 9 bases identical to TRBD1. The germline CDR1 and CDR2 sequences are SNHLY and FYNNEI. The J segment lost 3 bases and the V segment lost 3 bases, leaving 9 bases of the junction unmatched. The CDR3 totals 16 residues.

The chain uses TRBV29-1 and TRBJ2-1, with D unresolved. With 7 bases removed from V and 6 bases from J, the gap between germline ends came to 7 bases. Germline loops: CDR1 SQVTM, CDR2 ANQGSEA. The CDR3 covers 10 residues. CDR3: CSALVNEQFF. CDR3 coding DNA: TGCAGCGCCCTAGTCAATGAGCAGTTCTTC.

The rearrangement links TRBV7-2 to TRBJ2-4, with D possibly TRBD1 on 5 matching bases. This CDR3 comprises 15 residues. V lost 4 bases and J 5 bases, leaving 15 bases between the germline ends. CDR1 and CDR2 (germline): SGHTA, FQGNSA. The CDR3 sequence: CASSSETARQNIQYF. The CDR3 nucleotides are TGTGCCAGCAGCTCGGAGACAGCTAGGCAAAACATTCAGTACTTC. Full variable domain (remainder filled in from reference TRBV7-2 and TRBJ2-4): GAGVSQSPSNKVTEKGKDVELRCDPISGHTALYWYRQSLGQGLEFLIYFQGNSAPDKSGLPSDRFSAERTGGSVSTLTIQRTQQEDSAVYLCASSSETARQNIQYFGAGTRLSVL.